This entry lists 3 T cell receptor beta chains sequenced from one sample in a study of T cells in Graves' hyperthyroidism and ophthalmopathy. Amplified TCR beta CDR3 regions came from RNA transcripts. HTBI primers were used for first-round RT-PCR of the TCR CDR3. TCRdb re-called the multiplex PCR reads through MiXCR, storing one row per CDR3 protein. The data hold roughly 500,000 distinct CDR3 sequences, with more than 11% observed a single time. Specimen: blood. All receptors come from a woman in her 30s with Graves' hyperthyroidism that later progressed to Graves' ophthalmopathy.

The chain has TRBV13 and TRBJ1-3; 9 bases are shared with TRBD1. The CDR3 loop spans 15 amino acids. With V trimmed by 5 bases and J by 4 bases, 6 bases remained unmatched. From germline, CDR1 is PRHDT and CDR2 FYEKMQ (reference sequence). CDR3 protein: CASSMGQGAGNTIYF. CDR3 DNA: TGTGCCAGCAGCATGGGACAGGGTGCAGGAAACACCATATATTTT. The full variable domain, completed using reference TRBV13 and TRBJ1-3, is AAGVIQSPRHLIKEKRETATLKCYPIPRHDTVYWYQQGPGQDPQFLISFYEKMQSDKGSIPDRFSAQQFSDYHSELNMSSLELGDSALYFCASSMGQGAGNTIYFGEGSWLTVV.

This clonotype was seen at least ten times. CDR3 coding DNA: TGTGCCAGCATATCGGGACAGGGTAGCACTGAAGCTTTCTTT. Its protein is CASISGQGSTEAFF. The J gene is TRBJ1-1, the V gene TRBV6-1; TRBD1 matches at 9 bases. The CDR3 sequence is 14 residues long. Trimming removed 7 bases from V and 4 bases from J; junction bases left unmatched: 7. Germline V lookup: CDR1 MNHNS, CDR2 SASEGT.

This clonotype occurred many times. This chain connects TRBV19 to TRBJ1-5, with a weak D call TRBD1 (6 bases). Trimming pared 3 bases from V and 1 base from J, leaving 7 bases between. Germline V gene lookup returns CDR1 LNHDA and CDR2 SQIVND (reference sequence). This CDR3 comprises 14 residues. In nucleotides, the CDR3 is TGTGCCAGTAGTATTGGACAGAGCAATCAGCCCCAGCATTTT. This sequence encodes CASSIGQSNQPQHF.